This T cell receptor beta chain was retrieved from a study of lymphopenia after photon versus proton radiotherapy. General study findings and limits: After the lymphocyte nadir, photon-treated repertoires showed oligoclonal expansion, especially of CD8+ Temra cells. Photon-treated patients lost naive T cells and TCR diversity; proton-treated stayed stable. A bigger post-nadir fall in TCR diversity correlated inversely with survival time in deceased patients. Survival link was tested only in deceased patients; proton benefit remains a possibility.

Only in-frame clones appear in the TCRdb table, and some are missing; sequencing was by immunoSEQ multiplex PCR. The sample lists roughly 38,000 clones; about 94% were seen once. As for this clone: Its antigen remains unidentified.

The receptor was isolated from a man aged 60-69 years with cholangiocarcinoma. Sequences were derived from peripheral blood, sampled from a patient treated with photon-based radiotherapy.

In DNA form, the CDR3 reads TGTGCCAGCAGTCACGGACAGGCGGGAGATACGCAGTATTTT. As protein: CASSHGQAGDTQYF. This chain joins TRBV6-6 and TRBJ2-3, with 7 bases matching TRBD1. From germline, CDR1 is MNHNY and CDR2 SVGAGI (reference sequence). The V segment lost 5 bases and the J segment 5 bases; nucleotides outside the gene matches: 7. The CDR3 length is 14 residues.